The sequence of this TCR beta chain was determined in a study of vaccination effects on CD4 cells after COVID-19. Study-level background: Early after vaccination, and again late, three convalescent patients were sampled. Regarding the study as a whole: Infection-derived and vaccine-derived clones contracted markedly late after vaccination.

The length of the CDR3 is 17 residues. V was trimmed by 0 bases and J by 2 bases, leaving 14 bases between them. Germline V gene sequence: CDR1 SGHRS, CDR2 YFSETQ. Comments on this clone: As yet, its antigen is unknown.

Profiled with immunoSEQ multiplex PCR; TCRdb holds only in-frame clones, not every one. The sample yields fewer than 15,000 clones, around three quarters seen once. Under the ViraFEST assay, PBMC were stimulated with viral peptide pools so that antigen-specific CD4+ T cells expanded. Sequencing was performed afterwards. Upon completion of approximately ten days in culture, CD4+ T cells were isolated. This individual tested PCR-positive for SARS-CoV-2 infection between March and December 2020. All study participants received two doses of BNT162b2 or mRNA-1273 vaccine. Half-medium changes using IL-2 medium occurred on days 3 and 7.

Sample: CD4+ T cells from PBMCs cultured with HCoV-NL63 spike peptides, taken after COVID-19 vaccination. The TCR was taken from a human donor who had a prior SARS-CoV-2 infection. V gene TRBV5-1 combines with J gene TRBJ1-4; D unresolved. The CDR3: CASSLGAGFSTNEKLFF. The CDR3 coding sequence is TGCGCCAGCAGCTTGGGGGCAGGATTTTCGACTAATGAAAAACTGTTTTTT.